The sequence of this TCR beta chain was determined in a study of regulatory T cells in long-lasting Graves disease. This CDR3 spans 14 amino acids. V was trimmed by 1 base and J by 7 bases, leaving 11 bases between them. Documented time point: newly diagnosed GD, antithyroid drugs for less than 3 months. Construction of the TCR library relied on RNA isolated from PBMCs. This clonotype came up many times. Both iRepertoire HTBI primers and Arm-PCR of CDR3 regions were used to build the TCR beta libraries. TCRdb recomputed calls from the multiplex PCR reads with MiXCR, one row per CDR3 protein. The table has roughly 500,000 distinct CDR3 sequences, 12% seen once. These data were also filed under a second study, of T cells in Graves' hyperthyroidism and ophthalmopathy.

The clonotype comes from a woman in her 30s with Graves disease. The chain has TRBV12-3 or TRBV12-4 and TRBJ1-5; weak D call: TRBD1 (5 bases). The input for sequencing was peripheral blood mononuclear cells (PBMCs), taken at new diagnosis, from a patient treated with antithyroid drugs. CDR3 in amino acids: CASSLDAGPQPQHF. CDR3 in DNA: TGTGCCAGCAGTTTAGATGCAGGGCCCCAGCCCCAGCATTTT.